These T cell receptor beta chains were read from a single sample in a study of T-cell memory formation after mild COVID-19. MiXCR was run by TCRdb on the 5' RACE reads, yielding one entry per CDR3 protein. The table has 400,000 to 550,000 distinct CDR3 sequences, 20% to 30% seen once. Sequenced sample: PBMCs or a T cell subset sorted from them (not recorded which). Receptors originate from an adult woman who had mild COVID-19 (a few samples of this study predate the infection). Cell type and time point are not known. CDR3s include the opening cysteine and the closing phenylalanine or tryptophan.

TRBJ1-1	13	TRBV5-6	CASRGPRGTEAFF
TRBJ1-1	13	TRBV6-5	CASSFKLISEAFF
TRBJ2-2	16	TRBV7-2	CASSPSKWTNTGELFF
TRBJ2-5	13	TRBV7-8	CASKNPGKETQYF
TRBJ2-7	14	TRBV15	CATSPPRPGSEQYF
TRBJ2-7	14	TRBV18	CASSSSTGEYEQYF
TRBJ2-1	16	TRBV5-1	CASSALAGAGNNEQFF
TRBJ2-6	19	TRBV7-6	CASSYGLAGISSGANVLTF
TRBJ2-1	11	TRBV10-3	CAISEANEQFF
TRBJ2-7	16	TRBV24-1	CATSDPGQGNSYEQYF
TRBJ2-5	13	TRBV5-5	CASSFITEETQYF